Sequencing of this TCR beta chain was carried out in a study of identical twins. Study results and caveats: High-abundance cord blood beta clonotypes had fewer insertions; memory repertoires showed none. Within twin pairs, the out-of-frame alpha sequences they shared showed excess low generation probability.

This clonotype was observed a few times. Its antigen is as yet unknown. Germline V gene lookup returns CDR1 MRHNA and CDR2 SNTAGT. This CDR3 comprises 13 residues. V lost 3 bases and J 6 bases, leaving 11 bases between the germline ends. MiXCR, run by TCRdb on the 5' RACE reads, gives a single entry per CDR3 protein. The sample has a few hundred thousand distinct CDR3 sequences, about 13% seen once. The data also belong to a second study, concerning yellow fever vaccine responses in identical twins.

The chain links TRBV6-4 to TRBJ2-5; D may be TRBD1 (7 bases). The sequenced sample consisted of CD4+ T cells sorted from blood. The receptor was derived from a woman in her late teens or twenties in good health. The CDR3 bases are TGTGCCAGCAGTGATCAGGGGGGAAAGACCCAGTACTTC. Its protein is CASSDQGGKTQYF.